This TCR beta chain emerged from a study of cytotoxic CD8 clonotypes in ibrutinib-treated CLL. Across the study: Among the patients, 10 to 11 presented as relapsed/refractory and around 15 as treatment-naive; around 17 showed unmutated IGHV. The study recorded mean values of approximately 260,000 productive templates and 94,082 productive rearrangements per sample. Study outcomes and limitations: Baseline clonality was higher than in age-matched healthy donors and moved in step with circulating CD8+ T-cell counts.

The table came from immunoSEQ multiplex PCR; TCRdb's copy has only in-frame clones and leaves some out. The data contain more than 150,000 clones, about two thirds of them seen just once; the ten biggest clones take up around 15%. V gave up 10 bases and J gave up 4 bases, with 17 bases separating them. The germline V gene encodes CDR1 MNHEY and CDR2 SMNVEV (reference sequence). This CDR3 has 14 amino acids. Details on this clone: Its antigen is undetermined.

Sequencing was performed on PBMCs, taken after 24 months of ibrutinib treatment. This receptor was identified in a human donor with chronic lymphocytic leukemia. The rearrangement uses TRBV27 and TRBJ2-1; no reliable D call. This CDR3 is CATPVRPTYNEQFF. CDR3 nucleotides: TGTGCCACCCCAGTCCGTCCGACTTACAATGAGCAGTTCTTC.